What follows is one TCR beta chain and its context. Its antigen is still unknown. Germline V CDR1 and CDR2: SEHNR, FQNEAQ (reference sequence). The ends were cut back, 0 bases at V and 6 bases at J, with 12 bases in the middle. The CDR3 contains 15 residues. The data belong to a study of CD8+ T cells in alopecia areata. Study context: At a dose of 5 to 10 mg twice daily, oral tofacitinib was given to treated patients. Affected scalp percentage gauged treated patients' severity.

Extracted from the samples, RNA was reverse transcribed into cDNA to serve as the sequencing template. This table comes from immunoSEQ multiplex PCR, and its TCRdb copy is limited to in-frame clones, with some not included. In the table there are some 100,000 clones, less than 75% of which are singletons. Study outcomes and limitations: Tofacitinib significantly reduced both scalp clonality and expanded CD8+ clones among the top 100.

Treatment noted: oral pan-JAK inhibitor, 5-10 mg twice daily. Alopecia areata patients gave lesional scalp punch biopsies and peripheral blood samples. The sequencing used CD8+ T cells sorted from blood, collected at week 4, from a patient treated with tofacitinib. This clonotype was obtained from a human donor with alopecia areata. V and J are TRBV7-9 and TRBJ2-4; D is perhaps TRBD2 (6 bases). In nucleotides, the CDR3 is TGTGCCAGCAGCTTAGCGCAGGGAGGAGTAAACATTCAGTACTTC. Its translation: CASSLAQGGVNIQYF.